These T cell receptor beta chains were read from a single sample in a study of cytomegalovirus exposure and HLA in healthy donors. Method: immunoSEQ multiplex PCR; TCRdb's copy keeps in-frame clones and lacks some. The top ten clones hold around 8% of a sample with about 140,000 clones, around nine tenths of them seen once. The sample was PBMCs. The receptors derive from a woman younger than 30 in good health and CMV-seropositive. Each CDR3 is given with its conserved first and last residue. A D gene is named only where the DNA matches it firmly. Part of the rows lack a size; the others show once, few, many or a class for expanded clones.

size: .; V: TRBV5-1; D: TRBD2; J: TRBJ2-3; DNA: TGCGCCAGCAGCTTGGACGTAGCGGGGGACACAGATACGCAGTATTTT; CDR3: CASSLDVAGDTDTQYF
size: .; V: TRBV28; D: .; J: TRBJ1-1; DNA: TGTGCCAGCAGTTTATACCGGGGTCCGGGGTTTAACACTGAAGCTTTCTTT; CDR3: CASSLYRGPGFNTEAFF
size: .; V: TRBV14; D: TRBD2; J: TRBJ2-7; DNA: TGTGCCAGCAGCAAGAGGGGTTATTCGGGGACTAGCGGGACCAGGGGCTCCTACGAGCAGTACTTC; CDR3: CASSKRGYSGTSGTRGSYEQYF
size: .; V: TRBV11-1; D: .; J: TRBJ1-2; DNA: TGTGCCAGCAGCTTAGATTTATTTGGAGGGGACTATGGCTACACCTTC; CDR3: CASSLDLFGGDYGYTF
size: .; V: TRBV27; D: .; J: TRBJ2-3; DNA: TGTGCCAGCAGTTTAAGTAGGGGAGATACGCAGTATTTT; CDR3: CASSLSRGDTQYF
size: .; V: TRBV5-1; D: .; J: TRBJ2-3; DNA: TGCGCCAGCAGCTTAGCCCTAGGCGGTGGGACTAGCACAGATACGCAGTATTTT; CDR3: CASSLALGGGTSTDTQYF
size: .; V: TRBV27; D: .; J: TRBJ1-2; DNA: TGTGCCAGCAGCCTTATACCGGGGCCAGGGGTATATGGCTACACCTTC; CDR3: CASSLIPGPGVYGYTF
size: few; V: TRBV15; D: .; J: TRBJ1-2; DNA: TGTGCCACCAGCAGAGACAGGAAAGCTAACTATGGCTACACCTTC; CDR3: CATSRDRKANYGYTF
size: once; V: TRBV18; D: .; J: TRBJ1-1; DNA: TGTGCCAGCTCACCGGGCAGGTCCATGAACACTGAAGCTTTCTTT; CDR3: CASSPGRSMNTEAFF
size: .; V: TRBV27; D: .; J: TRBJ1-3; DNA: TGTGCCAGCAGTCCCCTCGGGGGGGGCAAGAGCTCTGGAAACACCATATATTTT; CDR3: CASSPLGGGKSSGNTIYF
size: .; V: TRBV7-2; D: TRBD1; J: TRBJ1-5; DNA: TGTGCCAGCAGCTCGGGACAGGTGGGTCAGCCCCAGCATTTT; CDR3: CASSSGQVGQPQHF
size: .; V: TRBV5-6; D: TRBD1; J: TRBJ2-3; DNA: TGTGCCAGCAGCCCGAAACAGGGGGCAGATACGCAGTATTTT; CDR3: CASSPKQGADTQYF
size: .; V: TRBV28; D: .; J: TRBJ1-2; DNA: TGTGCCAGCAGTTCGGGGAACTATGGCTACACCTTC; CDR3: CASSSGNYGYTF
size: .; V: TRBV6-5; D: .; J: TRBJ2-7; DNA: TGTGCCAGCAGTTACGCTAGCAGGGAGGCCGAGCAGTACTTC; CDR3: CASSYASREAEQYF
size: once; V: TRBV7-9; D: TRBD1; J: TRBJ1-6; DNA: TGTGCGATTGGACAGGGAGATTCACCCCTCCACTTT; CDR3: CAIGQGDSPLHF
size: once; V: TRBV19; D: .; J: TRBJ2-7; DNA: TGTGCCAGTAGCTCATCCGGTGGACAGTTTTTCGAGCAGTACTTC; CDR3: CASSSSGGQFFEQYF
size: once; V: TRBV18; D: TRBD1; J: TRBJ1-1; DNA: TGTGCCAGCTCACCACGGGCAGGGGGCCTGGACACTGAAGCTTTCTTT; CDR3: CASSPRAGGLDTEAFF
size: .; V: TRBV5-6; D: TRBD2; J: TRBJ2-7; DNA: TGTGCCAGCAGCAACATCGGACTAGCGGGAGTATATAGGTCCTACGAGCAGTACTTC; CDR3: CASSNIGLAGVYRSYEQYF
size: .; V: TRBV6-1; D: .; J: TRBJ2-7; DNA: TGTGCCAGCAGTGAAAACAGGGTCCACGAGCAGTACTTC; CDR3: CASSENRVHEQYF
size: .; V: TRBV19; D: .; J: TRBJ2-7; DNA: TGTGCCAGTAGTGACCCGGGGAGCTTTCGGGACGAGCAGTACTTC; CDR3: CASSDPGSFRDEQYF
size: .; V: TRBV7-2; D: .; J: TRBJ2-5; DNA: TGTGCCAGCAGCCGGGACTTCGGAAGCCAAGAGACCCAGTACTTC; CDR3: CASSRDFGSQETQYF
size: .; V: TRBV18; D: TRBD2; J: TRBJ2-7; DNA: TGTGCCAGCTCACCACTAGCGGGAGAGAGCGAGCAGTACTTC; CDR3: CASSPLAGESEQYF
size: .; V: TRBV5-1; D: .; J: TRBJ1-3; DNA: TGCGCCAGCACCCCCGCGAGGGCATGGGGGGACACCATATATTTT; CDR3: CASTPARAWGDTIYF
size: .; V: TRBV29-1; D: .; J: TRBJ2-7; DNA: TGCAGCGTTGACGGATTGACAGCCTACGAGCAGTACTTC; CDR3: CSVDGLTAYEQYF
size: .; V: TRBV5-1; D: TRBD1; J: TRBJ1-2; DNA: TGCGCCAGCAGCTCGGGACAGGCGGGGGACGACTACACCTTC; CDR3: CASSSGQAGDDYTF
size: .; V: TRBV4-1; D: .; J: TRBJ1-5; DNA: TGCGCCAGCAGCCAAGTAGCCCTGACAGCGCAGCATAGTCAGGCCCAGCATTTT; CDR3: CASSQVALTAQHSQAQHF
size: few; V: TRBV5-5; D: .; J: TRBJ2-7; DNA: TGTGCCAGCAGCTCCCTCCATAGCGGACCTACCTACGAGCAGTACTTC; CDR3: CASSSLHSGPTYEQYF
size: .; V: TRBV10-3; D: .; J: TRBJ1-1; DNA: TGTGCCATCAGTGAGAGGACGGGAATGAACACTGAAGCTTTCTTT; CDR3: CAISERTGMNTEAFF
size: .; V: TRBV5-6; D: .; J: TRBJ1-1; DNA: TGTGCCAGCAGGGCGGGGGTGCACACTGAAGCTTTCTTT; CDR3: CASRAGVHTEAFF
size: once; V: TRBV19; D: .; J: TRBJ1-4; DNA: TGTGCCAGTAGTGCCTTGGGGGGGACTAATGAAAAACTGTTTTTT; CDR3: CASSALGGTNEKLFF
size: once; V: TRBV5-4; D: TRBD1; J: TRBJ2-7; DNA: TGTGCCAGCAGCCTACCTGGGACAGAGACCTACGAGCAGTACTTC; CDR3: CASSLPGTETYEQYF
size: .; V: TRBV7-9; D: TRBD1; J: TRBJ2-7; DNA: TGTGCCAGCCGCGGGACAGGTGGCAACGAGCAGTACTTC; CDR3: CASRGTGGNEQYF
size: .; V: TRBV2; D: .; J: TRBJ2-5; DNA: TGTGCCAGCCTGCCGGGAGAAGACCAAGAGACCCAGTACTTC; CDR3: CASLPGEDQETQYF
size: .; V: TRBV15; D: .; J: TRBJ1-2; DNA: TGTGCCACCAGCAGAGGCTCGACAGCCAACTATGGCTACACCTTC; CDR3: CATSRGSTANYGYTF
size: few; V: TRBV29-1; D: .; J: TRBJ1-2; DNA: TGCAGCGCTGCCCTGGGGGCTGGTGGCTACACCTTC; CDR3: CSAALGAGGYTF
size: .; V: TRBV4-3; D: .; J: TRBJ1-5; DNA: TGCGCCAGCAGCCTTGGGGGCGATCAGCCCCAGCATTTT; CDR3: CASSLGGDQPQHF
size: .; V: TRBV28; D: .; J: TRBJ1-4; DNA: TGTGCCAGCAGATCCCGCCGTGGGGCCGCCGATGAAAAACTGTTTTTT; CDR3: CASRSRRGAADEKLFF
size: .; V: TRBV2; D: .; J: TRBJ1-5; DNA: TGTGCCAGCAGTCAGAACACGAGGCGGAGCAATCAGCCCCAGCATTTT; CDR3: CASSQNTRRSNQPQHF
size: .; V: TRBV5-1; D: .; J: TRBJ2-7; DNA: TGCGCCAGCAGCTTGGAGGTTACAGGCCAAAAGTCCTACGAGCAGTACTTC; CDR3: CASSLEVTGQKSYEQYF
size: .; V: TRBV5-6; D: .; J: TRBJ2-7; DNA: TGTGCCAGCAGCTCGGTTTCCTTTGCCTACGAGCAGTACTTC; CDR3: CASSSVSFAYEQYF
size: .; V: TRBV30; D: TRBD2; J: TRBJ2-5; DNA: TGTGCCGGCACTAGCGGGAGTACGGAGACCCAGTACTTC; CDR3: CAGTSGSTETQYF
size: .; V: TRBV18; D: .; J: TRBJ1-2; DNA: TGTGCCAGCTCACCAGGAGGGCTTGATAGTAACTATGGCTACACCTTC; CDR3: CASSPGGLDSNYGYTF
size: .; V: TRBV28; D: .; J: TRBJ1-2; DNA: TGTGCCAGCAGTTGGGCGGGGCAGGGAAACGGCTACACCTTC; CDR3: CASSWAGQGNGYTF
size: few; V: TRBV6-1; D: TRBD1; J: TRBJ1-6; DNA: TGTGCCAGCAGTGAAGCGCGTGTAGTGGTGACAGGGTCACCCCTCCACTTT; CDR3: CASSEARVVVTGSPLHF
size: .; V: TRBV5-5; D: TRBD1; J: TRBJ2-7; DNA: TGTGCCAGCAGCGATAACGACAGGGTAAACCCCTACGAGCAGTACTTC; CDR3: CASSDNDRVNPYEQYF
size: .; V: TRBV5-4; D: TRBD2; J: TRBJ2-7; DNA: TGTGCCAGCAGCAGGGGACAACCGGGACTAGCGCACTACGAGCAGTACTTC; CDR3: CASSRGQPGLAHYEQYF
size: .; V: TRBV5-4; D: .; J: TRBJ1-2; DNA: TGTGCCAGCAGCTCGTCCGGGACTTGGGGGAAGGGCTACACCTTC; CDR3: CASSSSGTWGKGYTF
size: .; V: TRBV18; D: .; J: TRBJ2-7; DNA: TGTGCCAGCTCACCACCAGGGGGCTCCTACGAGCAGTACTTC; CDR3: CASSPPGGSYEQYF
size: .; V: TRBV15; D: .; J: TRBJ1-4; DNA: TGTGCCACCAGCAGAGATTCGGATGAAAAACTGTTTTTT; CDR3: CATSRDSDEKLFF
size: .; V: TRBV7-5; D: .; J: TRBJ2-3; DNA: TGTGTCAGAAGCTCCAAGACTAGCGGGGGGGCATTGGATACGCAGTATTTT; CDR3: CVRSSKTSGGALDTQYF
size: .; V: TRBV5-1; D: .; J: TRBJ1-1; DNA: TGCGCCAGCAGCTTGACGGACACTTACACTGAAGCTTTCTTT; CDR3: CASSLTDTYTEAFF
size: .; V: TRBV19; D: .; J: TRBJ1-5; DNA: TGTGCCAGTAGTATAACGGAGTCGGGGAAGTCCCAGCATTTT; CDR3: CASSITESGKSQHF
size: .; V: TRBV7-2; D: .; J: TRBJ2-2; DNA: TGTGCCAGCAGCTTAGCCGGGATCGGGGAGCTGTTTTTT; CDR3: CASSLAGIGELFF
size: .; V: TRBV10-3; D: .; J: TRBJ2-5; DNA: TGTGCCATCAGTGAGAAGGGGGAGATCCAGTACTTC; CDR3: CAISEKGEIQYF
size: .; V: TRBV7-9; D: .; J: TRBJ1-5; DNA: TGTGCCAGCAGCTTCGAGGGACAGCCCCAGCATTTT; CDR3: CASSFEGQPQHF
size: .; V: TRBV11-3; D: TRBD2; J: TRBJ2-4; DNA: TGTGCCAGCAACCCGGATATAGCGGGGGAGAGCAATCGAGCCAAAAACATTCAGTACTTC; CDR3: CASNPDIAGESNRAKNIQYF